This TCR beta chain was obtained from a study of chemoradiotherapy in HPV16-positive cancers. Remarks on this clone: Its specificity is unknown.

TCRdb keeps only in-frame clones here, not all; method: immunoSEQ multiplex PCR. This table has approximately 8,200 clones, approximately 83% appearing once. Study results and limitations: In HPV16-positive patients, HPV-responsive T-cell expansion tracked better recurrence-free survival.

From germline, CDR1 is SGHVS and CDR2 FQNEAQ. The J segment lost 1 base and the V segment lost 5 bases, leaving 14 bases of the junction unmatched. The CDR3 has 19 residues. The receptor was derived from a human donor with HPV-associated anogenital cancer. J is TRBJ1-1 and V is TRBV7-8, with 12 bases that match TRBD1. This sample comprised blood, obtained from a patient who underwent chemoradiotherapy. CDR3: CASSQGTGGMFPRNTEAFF. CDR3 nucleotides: TGTGCCAGCAGCCAAGGGACAGGGGGCATGTTTCCCCGGAACACTGAAGCTTTCTTT.